These 32 T cell receptor beta chains were all obtained from the same sample, sequenced in a study of blood T cells in healthy people across ages. PCR was performed a second time for about 6 to 12 cycles using a sample-barcoded 5' primer and a J-beta primer mix. TCRdb ran MiXCR on the 5' RACE reads and lists one entry per CDR3 protein. The sample lists some 710,000 distinct CDR3 sequences, around 50% occurring once. The specimen sequenced was blood. All receptors derive from an older man in good health.

In this sample, this clonotype turned up a few times. CDR3 in amino acids: CASSDSLGTSGSFKYF. CDR3 coding DNA: TGTGCCAGCAGTGACTCCTTAGGGACTAGCGGGAGTTTCAAGTACTTC. V is TRBV6-4 and J is TRBJ2-4; 14 nucleotides match TRBD2. This CDR3 region has 16 residues. Germline CDR1 MRHNA, CDR2 SNTAGT. The ends lost 0 bases at V and 14 bases at J; junction bases unmatched: 9.

This clonotype was counted only a few times. The chain recombines TRBV9 with TRBJ2-3; D could derive from TRBD1 or TRBD2 (6 bases each). This CDR3 region has 14 residues. Germline loops: CDR1 SGDLS, CDR2 YYNGEE. Trimming pared 4 bases from V and 6 bases from J, leaving 15 bases between. CDR3 DNA: TGTGCCAGCAGCCCTAGGGGGGCAGGGGATACGCAGTATTTT. Residues: CASSPRGAGDTQYF.

This clonotype was counted many times. This chain links TRBV7-2 with TRBJ2-3; 8 nucleotides align to TRBD2. CDR1 and CDR2 from the germline V gene are SGHTA and FQGNSA. This CDR3 has 17 residues. J lost 2 bases, V lost 2 bases, and 9 bases had no gene match. CDR3 in amino acids: CASSLSGTGGPTDTQYF. The CDR3 DNA is TGTGCCAGCAGCTTAAGCGGGACGGGAGGGCCCACAGATACGCAGTATTTT.

This clonotype was counted a few times. V and J are TRBV28 and TRBJ2-1; TRBD2 is a possible D gene (6 bases). The germline CDR1 and CDR2 sequences are MDHEN and SYDVKM. The ends were cut back, 2 bases at V and 6 bases at J, with 17 bases in the middle. The CDR3 contains 16 residues. The CDR3 nucleotides read TGTGCCAGCAGTTTAGCCGGTCGCGGGGCCGGCAATGAGCAGTTCTTC. It yields the protein CASSLAGRGAGNEQFF.

The V call is TRBV20-1, the J call TRBJ2-5; weak D call: TRBD2 (6 bases). The CDR3 covers 13 residues. CDR1 and CDR2 from the germline V gene are DFQATT and SNEGSKA (reference sequence). The V gene lost 6 bases and the J gene lost 3 bases, with 14 bases spanning the gap. CDR3 sequence (DNA): TGCAGTGCCTTATCGCGGGATAAAGAGACCCAGTACTTC. It encodes CSALSRDKETQYF.

The chain uses TRBV10-3 and TRBJ1-5, with D unresolved. V was clipped by 2 bases and J by 5 bases, with 7 bases between them. The V gene's germline CDR1 is ENHRY and CDR2 SYGVKD. The CDR3 has 13 residues. CDR3 amino acids: CAISELQDQPQHF. The DNA for the CDR3 is TGTGCCATCAGTGAGCTTCAGGATCAGCCCCAGCATTTT.

The chain couples TRBV12-3 or TRBV12-4 to TRBJ2-1, with D tentatively TRBD1 (6 bases). The CDR3 extends over 15 amino acids. Trimming took 6 bases from V and 5 from J, leaving 17 bases between them. DNA of the CDR3: TGTGCCAGCAGGGCCTACTTAGGACAGAACAATGAGCAGTTCTTC. Translated: CASRAYLGQNNEQFF.

CDR3 in DNA: TGTGCCAGCTCACCGGGACAGGGGTTCCACGAGCAGTACTTC. It encodes CASSPGQGFHEQYF. This chain connects TRBV18 to TRBJ2-1; 10 bases agree with TRBD1. The DNA matches TRBJ2-7 better at its end, which makes the J call doubtful. The CDR3 has 14 amino acids. Germline-derived CDR1 and CDR2 are KGHSH and LQKENI.

This clonotype was counted a single time. The chain combines TRBV28 with TRBJ1-2; 8 nucleotides align to TRBD1. J gave up 4 bases and V 6 bases, and 10 bases lay outside the gene matches. The CDR3 covers 15 residues. Germline assignment: CDR1 MDHEN and CDR2 SYDVKM. The DNA for the CDR3 is TGTGCCAGCAGACCTGCCAGGGGGCAGGGCTATGGCTACACCTTC. Translation gives CASRPARGQGYGYTF.

This clonotype was counted many times. This sequence joins TRBV20-1 and TRBJ2-5; weak D call: TRBD2 (6 bases). The CDR3 sequence is 14 residues long. CDR1 and CDR2 from the germline V gene are DFQATT and SNEGSKA (reference sequence). V was clipped by 6 bases and J by 2 bases, with 16 bases between them. The CDR3 nucleotides read TGCAGTGCCCCAGGCCTGCGGGGACAAGAGACCCAGTACTTC. This translates into CSAPGLRGQETQYF.

The chain carries TRBV12-3 or TRBV12-4 and TRBJ2-1, with D possibly being TRBD2 (6 bases). The CDR3 consists of 15 residues. Trimming pared 6 bases from V and 4 bases from J, leaving 16 bases between. The CDR3 spells CASSARDGGYNEQFF. The CDR3 DNA is TGTGCCAGCAGCGCCCGGGACGGAGGGTACAATGAGCAGTTCTTC.

This clonotype was observed many times. The chain is built from TRBV29-1 and TRBJ2-7; D is perhaps TRBD1 or TRBD2 (5 bases each). Trimming took 5 bases from V and 2 from J, leaving 16 bases between them. Germline values: CDR1 SQVTM, CDR2 ANQGSEA. The CDR3 runs to 14 residues. The CDR3 nucleotides are TGCAGCGTTAACGGCCCGGGACCAACCTACGAGCAGTACTTC. Translation gives CSVNGPGPTYEQYF.

This clonotype has ten or more counts. The chain has TRBV28 and TRBJ2-5, with unresolved D. Germline values: CDR1 MDHEN, CDR2 SYDVKM. V gave up 2 bases and J gave up 5 bases, with 9 bases separating them. This CDR3 spans 13 amino acids. CDR3 region: CASSLLEIETQYF. CDR3 sequence (DNA): TGTGCCAGCAGTTTACTTGAGATTGAGACCCAGTACTTC.

This chain connects TRBV10-3 to TRBJ1-1; possible D gene TRBD1, 6 bases. V was cut by 8 bases and J by 1 base, with 11 bases left in between. Germline V CDR1 and CDR2: ENHRY, SYGVKD. The length of the CDR3 is 13 residues. The CDR3 loop reads CAIVGTPNTEAFF. The CDR3 nucleotides read TGTGCCATCGTGGGGACACCGAACACTGAAGCTTTCTTT.

The J gene is TRBJ2-2, the V gene TRBV29-1; D perhaps matches TRBD2 (5 bases). Germline lookup yields CDR1 SQVTM and CDR2 ANQGSEA. The V and J ends lost 3 bases and 6 bases respectively, with 14 bases between them. The CDR3 runs 14 residues. The CDR3: CSVDGPLGAGELFF. CDR3 DNA sequence: TGCAGCGTTGACGGGCCCCTCGGGGCCGGGGAGCTGTTTTTT.

This clonotype was counted at least ten times. This chain uses TRBV29-1 with TRBJ2-1; 16 bases match TRBD2. The length of the CDR3 is 15 residues. Per the germline V gene, CDR1 is SQVTM and CDR2 is ANQGSEA. V gave up 8 bases and J gave up 15 bases; unmatched junction bases: 16. The CDR3 loop reads CSSTSGTSGRAPAFF. The CDR3, as DNA: TGCAGCTCCACTTCCGGGACTAGCGGGAGGGCCCCGGCGTTCTTC.

This clonotype was found a few times. Mismatch with germline at one junction end may stem from a read error. The J gene is TRBJ2-1, the V gene TRBV7-6; D possibly matches TRBD1 or TRBD2 (5 bases each). Germline-derived CDR1 and CDR2 are SGHVS and FNYEAQ. This CDR3 is built from 12 residues. The DNA of the CDR3 is TGCGCCAGCAGCCCTCATGAGGGGGAGCAGTTCTTC. This translates into CASSPHEGEQFF.

This chain links TRBV27 with TRBJ2-1, with a possible D match to TRBD2 (6 bases). The germline CDR1 and CDR2 sequences are MNHEY and SMNVEV (reference sequence). Trimming left V 1 base short and J 4 bases short, with 8 bases between. The CDR3 totals 14 residues. The CDR3 sequence: CASSLWDSYNEQFF. The DNA of the CDR3 is TGTGCCAGCAGTTTATGGGACTCATACAATGAGCAGTTCTTC.

The CDR3 coding sequence is TGCAGTGCTATTCCCCGGGAGTACCAAGAGACCCAGTACTTC. It codes for CSAIPREYQETQYF. The rearrangement uses TRBV20-1 and TRBJ2-5; perhaps TRBD2 as D (6 bases). The CDR3 sequence is 14 residues long. Trimming shortened V by 4 bases and J by 0 bases, and 12 bases separated the two germline ends. In germline, CDR1 is DFQATT, CDR2 SNEGSKA (reference sequence).

As concerns this clonotype: A junction end diverges from the germline sequence, so it may reflect a read error. The gene calls are TRBV5-1 and TRBJ2-1; 8 positions agree with TRBD2. CDR1 is SGHRS and CDR2 is YFSETQ in the germline V gene. CDR3 size: 15 residues. The CDR3 DNA sequence: TGCACCAGCAGCTCCCTCCAGCGGGAGCGGAATGAGCAGTTCTTC. It encodes CTSSSLQRERNEQFF.

This clonotype turned up a few times. The chain combines TRBV20-1 with TRBJ2-5; possibly TRBD1 for D (7 bases). Trimming removed 2 bases at V and 3 bases at J, with 16 bases between. This CDR3 contains 15 residues. CDR1 DFQATT and CDR2 SNEGSKA come from the germline V gene (reference sequence). The CDR3 DNA is TGCAGTGCTAGACACCCACAGGGGACTGAAGAGACCCAGTACTTC. Translation: CSARHPQGTEETQYF.

This clonotype appeared a few times. A much larger clone lies a single base off, so this may be a read error. V gene TRBV29-1 combines with J gene TRBJ1-2; TRBD1 matches at 10 bases. The CDR3 extends over 13 amino acids. Germline V CDR1 and CDR2: SQVTM, ANQGSEA. The CDR3 is CCAGDRGTRGYTF. For the CDR3, the DNA is TGCTGCGCGGGGGACAGGGGCACCCGTGGCTACACCTTC.

This chain uses TRBV27 with TRBJ2-6; 7 bases map to TRBD1. CDR1 and CDR2 from the germline V gene are MNHEY and SMNVEV (reference sequence). The CDR3 runs 17 residues. With 8 bases clipped from V and 1 base from J, the junction kept 11 bases outside the gene matches. For the CDR3, the DNA is TGTGCCAGCTCCGTAACAGGGGTCGGGTCTGGGGCCAACGTCCTGACTTTC. Translation: CASSVTGVGSGANVLTF.

This clonotype was detected many times. The J gene is TRBJ1-4, the V gene TRBV12-3 or TRBV12-4, with no clear D. V lost 3 bases and J 6 bases, leaving 14 bases between the germline ends. CDR3 length: 15 amino acids. CDR3 coding DNA: TGTGCCAGCAGTTTGGTTCGGACGGACGATGAAAAACTGTTTTTT. It translates to CASSLVRTDDEKLFF.

The chain is built from TRBV7-2 and TRBJ2-1, with 7 bases matching TRBD2. The junction had 8 bases not matched to a gene; V was cut back by 5 bases and J by 10 bases. Germline CDR1 is SGHTA and CDR2 is FQGNSA. The CDR3 totals 13 residues. The DNA for the CDR3 is TGTGCCAGCAGCCTCGGGACTACCTGGGAGCAGTTCTTC. This codes for CASSLGTTWEQFF.

This clonotype was detected only a few times. The chain combines TRBV27 with TRBJ2-7; D is uncertain. Trimming left V 8 bases short and J 1 base short, with 12 bases between. Germline V CDR1 and CDR2: MNHEY, SMNVEV (reference sequence). The CDR3 runs 13 residues. CDR3 DNA: TGTGCCAGCGCCCCCGGCCATTCCTACGAGCAGTACTTC. Translated, it gives CASAPGHSYEQYF.

For the CDR3, the DNA is TGCAGCAGCAGGGGGCAACACGGGGAGCTGTTTTTT. It specifies CSSRGQHGELFF. The chain employs TRBV29-1 and TRBJ2-2; TRBD1 matches 8 bases. Trimming took 8 bases from V and 7 from J; bases not matched to a gene: 6. The CDR3 length is 12 residues. Germline values: CDR1 SQVTM, CDR2 ANQGSEA.

The chain's CDR3 is CASSESEYNEQFF. The CDR3 DNA reads as TGCGCCAGCAGTGAGAGCGAGTACAATGAGCAGTTCTTC. The rearrangement uses TRBV10-1 and TRBJ2-1; D unresolved. The CDR3 covers 13 residues. Trimming pared 2 bases from V and 4 bases from J, leaving 6 bases between. Germline CDR1 reads WNHNN; CDR2 reads SYGVQD (reference sequence).

This clonotype has just a few counts. The chain combines TRBV28 with TRBJ2-7; 11 nucleotides align to TRBD2. J gave up 2 bases and V 5 bases, and 8 bases lay outside the gene matches. Germline-derived CDR1 and CDR2 are MDHEN and SYDVKM. CDR3 size: 16 residues. Here the CDR3 reads CASSLPTSGKTYEQYF. DNA of the CDR3: TGTGCCAGCAGTCTTCCGACTAGCGGGAAGACCTACGAGCAGTACTTC. The full variable domain, in which reference TRBV28 and TRBJ2-7 provide the parts outside the CDR3, is DVKVTQSSRYLVKRTGEKVFLECVQDMDHENMFWYRQDPGLGLRLIYFSYDVKMKEKGDIPEGYSVSREKKERFSLILESASTNQTSMYLCASSLPTSGKTYEQYFGPGTRLTVT.

The rearrangement uses TRBV20-1 and TRBJ2-7; the match to TRBD1 covers 9 bases. Germline loops: CDR1 DFQATT, CDR2 SNEGSKA (reference sequence). The CDR3 length is 12 residues. J lost 4 bases, V lost 7 bases, and 5 bases had no gene match. CDR3 in amino acids: CSGLGQGYEQYF. DNA of the CDR3: TGCAGTGGTTTGGGACAGGGTTACGAGCAGTACTTC.

The genes are TRBV5-5 and TRBJ2-5; 13 nucleotides align to TRBD2. The CDR3 has 16 residues. The trim removed 4 bases at V and 7 bases at J, leaving 10 bases unmatched. CDR1 and CDR2 from the germline V gene are SGHKS and YYEKEE (reference sequence). Written as DNA, the CDR3 is TGTGCCAGCAGCGACGGACTAGCGGGAGTGGTAGGGACCCAGTACTTC. This sequence encodes CASSDGLAGVVGTQYF.

This clonotype has more than one count but fewer than ten. The V and J genes are TRBV7-2 and TRBJ2-7; 7 nucleotides line up with TRBD2. Germline V gene lookup returns CDR1 SGHTA and CDR2 FQGNSA. The CDR3 is made up of 15 amino acids. Trimming cost V 1 base and J 4 bases; bases outside gene matches: 7. The CDR3 here is CASSLVAGEPYEQYF. CDR3 coding DNA: TGTGCCAGCAGCTTAGTGGCGGGAGAACCGTACGAGCAGTACTTC.